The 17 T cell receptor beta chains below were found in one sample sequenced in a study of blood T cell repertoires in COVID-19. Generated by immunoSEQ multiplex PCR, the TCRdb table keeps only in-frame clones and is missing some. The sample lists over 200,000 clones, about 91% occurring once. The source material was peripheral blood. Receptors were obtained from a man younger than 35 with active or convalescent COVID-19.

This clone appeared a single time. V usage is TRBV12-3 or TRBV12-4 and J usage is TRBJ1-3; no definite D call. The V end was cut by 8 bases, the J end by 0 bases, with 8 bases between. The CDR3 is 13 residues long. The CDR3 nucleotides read TGTGCCAGCCGGACTTACTCTGGAAACACCATATATTTT. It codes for CASRTYSGNTIYF.

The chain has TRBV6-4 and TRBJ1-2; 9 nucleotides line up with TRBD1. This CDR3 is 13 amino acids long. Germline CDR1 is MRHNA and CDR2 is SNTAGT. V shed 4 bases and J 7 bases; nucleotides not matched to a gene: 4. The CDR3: CASSATGGFGYTF. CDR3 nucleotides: TGTGCCAGCAGTGCTACAGGGGGCTTTGGCTACACCTTC.

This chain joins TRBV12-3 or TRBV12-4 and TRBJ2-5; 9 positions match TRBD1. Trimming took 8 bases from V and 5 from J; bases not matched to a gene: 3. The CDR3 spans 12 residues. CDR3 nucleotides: TGTGCCAGCGGGACAGGGCGGGAGACCCAGTACTTC. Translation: CASGTGRETQYF.

The CDR3 region has the DNA TGTGCCAGCAGGCTGGGACAGAATCAGCCCCAGCATTTT. Translating it yields CASRLGQNQPQHF. The gene calls are TRBV27 and TRBJ1-5; 7 bases agree with TRBD1. The CDR3 covers 13 residues. Germline trimming cut 6 bases from V and 4 bases from J; bases unmatched to any gene: 3. Germline V gene sequence: CDR1 MNHEY, CDR2 SMNVEV (reference sequence).

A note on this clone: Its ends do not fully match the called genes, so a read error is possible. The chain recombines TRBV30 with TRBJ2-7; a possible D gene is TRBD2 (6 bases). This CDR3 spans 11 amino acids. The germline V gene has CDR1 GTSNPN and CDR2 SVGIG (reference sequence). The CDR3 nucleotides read TGTGCCTGGAGTGATACGGGACTCACAAAATTC. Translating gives CAWSDTGLTKF.

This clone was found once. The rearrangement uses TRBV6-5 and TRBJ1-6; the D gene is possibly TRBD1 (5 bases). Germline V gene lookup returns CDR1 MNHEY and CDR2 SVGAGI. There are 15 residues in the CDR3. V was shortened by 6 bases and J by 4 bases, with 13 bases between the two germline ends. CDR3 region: CASSQTDSYNSPLHF. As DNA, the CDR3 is TGTGCCAGCAGCCAAACTGACAGTTATAATTCACCCCTCCACTTT.

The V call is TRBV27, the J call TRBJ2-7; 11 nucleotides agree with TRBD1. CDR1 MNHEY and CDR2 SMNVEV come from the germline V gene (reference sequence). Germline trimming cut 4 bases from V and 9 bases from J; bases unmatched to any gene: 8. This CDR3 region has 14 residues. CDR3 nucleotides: TGTGCCAGCAGTTCTACCGGGACAGGGGGGTCGCAGTACTTC. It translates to CASSSTGTGGSQYF.

CDR3 DNA sequence: TGTGCCAGCAGTCAGAGACAGGACCCTAACTATGGCTACACCTTC. Protein: CASSQRQDPNYGYTF. The V call is TRBV5-8, the J call TRBJ1-2; the D gene is possibly TRBD1 (6 bases). V gave up 5 bases and J gave up 0 bases, with 14 bases separating them. The CDR3 is made up of 15 amino acids. Germline CDR1 and CDR2: SGHTS and YDEGEE.

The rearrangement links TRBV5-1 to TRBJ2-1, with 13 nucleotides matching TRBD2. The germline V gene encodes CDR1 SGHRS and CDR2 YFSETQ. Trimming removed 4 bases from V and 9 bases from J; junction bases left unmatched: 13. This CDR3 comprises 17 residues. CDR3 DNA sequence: TGCGCCAGCAGCCTAGGACTAGCGGGAGTCGGGTGGCGTGAGCAGTTCTTC. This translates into CASSLGLAGVGWREQFF.

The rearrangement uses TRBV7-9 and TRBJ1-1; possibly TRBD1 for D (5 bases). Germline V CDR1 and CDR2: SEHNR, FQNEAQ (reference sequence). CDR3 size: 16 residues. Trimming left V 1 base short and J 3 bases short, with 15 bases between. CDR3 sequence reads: CASSLVGGDGDTEAFF. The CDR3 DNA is TGTGCCAGCAGCTTAGTAGGAGGGGATGGGGACACTGAAGCTTTCTTT.

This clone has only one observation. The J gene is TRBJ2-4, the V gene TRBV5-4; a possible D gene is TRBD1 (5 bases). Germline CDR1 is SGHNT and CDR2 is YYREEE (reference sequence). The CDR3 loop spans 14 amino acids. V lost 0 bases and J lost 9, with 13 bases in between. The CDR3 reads CASSLDRFVGIQYF. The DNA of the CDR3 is TGTGCCAGCAGCTTGGACAGGTTCGTAGGCATTCAGTACTTC.

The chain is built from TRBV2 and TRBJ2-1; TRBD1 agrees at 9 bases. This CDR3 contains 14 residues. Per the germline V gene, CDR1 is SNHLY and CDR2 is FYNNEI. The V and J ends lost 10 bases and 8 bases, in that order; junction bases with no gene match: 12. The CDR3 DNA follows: TGTGCCACCTTACCGGGACAGGGATTCCATGAGCAGTTCTTC. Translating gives CATLPGQGFHEQFF.

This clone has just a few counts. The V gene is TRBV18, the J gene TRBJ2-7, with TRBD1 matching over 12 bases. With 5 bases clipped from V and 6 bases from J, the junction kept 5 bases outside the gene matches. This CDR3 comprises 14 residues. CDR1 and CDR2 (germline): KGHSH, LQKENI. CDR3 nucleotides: TGTGCCAGCTCAAGGGGGACAGGGGGCCGCGAGCAGTACTTC. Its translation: CASSRGTGGREQYF.

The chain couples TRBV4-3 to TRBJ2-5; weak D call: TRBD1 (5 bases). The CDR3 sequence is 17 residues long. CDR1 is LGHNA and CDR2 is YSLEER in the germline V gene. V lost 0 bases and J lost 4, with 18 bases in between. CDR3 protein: CASSQDRWGEPPETQYF. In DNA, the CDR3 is TGCGCCAGCAGCCAAGATCGGTGGGGCGAACCACCAGAGACCCAGTACTTC.

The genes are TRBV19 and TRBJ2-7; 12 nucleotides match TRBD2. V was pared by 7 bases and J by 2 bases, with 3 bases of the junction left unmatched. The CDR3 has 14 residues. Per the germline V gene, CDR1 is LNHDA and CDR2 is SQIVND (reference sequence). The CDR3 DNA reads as TGTGCCAGTACCCTAGCGGGAGGGCCCTACGAGCAGTACTTC. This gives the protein CASTLAGGPYEQYF.

The CDR3 region has the DNA TGTGCCACCAGTGATTCGAGAAGGAACACTGAAGCTTTCTTT. It translates to CATSDSRRNTEAFF. The chain links TRBV24-1 to TRBJ1-1; D remains unclear. The CDR3 contains 14 residues. The germline V and J ends were trimmed by 2 bases and 1 base, with 7 bases remaining between them. Per the germline V gene, CDR1 is KGHDR and CDR2 is SFDVKD.

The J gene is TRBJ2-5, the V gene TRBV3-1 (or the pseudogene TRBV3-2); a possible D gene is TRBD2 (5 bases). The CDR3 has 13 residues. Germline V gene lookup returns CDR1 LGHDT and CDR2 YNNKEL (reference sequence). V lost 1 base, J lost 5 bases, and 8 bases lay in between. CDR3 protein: CASSQVWEETQYF. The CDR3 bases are TGTGCCAGCAGCCAAGTCTGGGAGGAGACCCAGTACTTC.